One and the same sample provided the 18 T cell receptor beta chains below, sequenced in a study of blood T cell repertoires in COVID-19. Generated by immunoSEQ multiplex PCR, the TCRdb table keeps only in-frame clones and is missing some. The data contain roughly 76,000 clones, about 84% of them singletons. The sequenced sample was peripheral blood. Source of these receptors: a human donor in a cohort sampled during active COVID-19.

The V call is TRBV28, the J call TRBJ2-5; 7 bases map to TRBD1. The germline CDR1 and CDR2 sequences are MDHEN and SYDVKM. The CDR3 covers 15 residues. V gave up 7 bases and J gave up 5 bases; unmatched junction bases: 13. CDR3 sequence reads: CASIKMGQIGETQYF. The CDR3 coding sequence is TGTGCCAGCATTAAAATGGGACAGATCGGGGAGACCCAGTACTTC.

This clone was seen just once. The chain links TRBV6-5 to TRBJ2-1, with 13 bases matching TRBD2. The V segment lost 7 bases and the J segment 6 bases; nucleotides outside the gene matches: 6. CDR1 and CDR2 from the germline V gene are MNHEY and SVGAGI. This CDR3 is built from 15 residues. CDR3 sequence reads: CASTRTSGSINEQFF. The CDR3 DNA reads TGTGCCAGCACCCGGACTAGCGGGAGCATCAATGAGCAGTTCTTC.

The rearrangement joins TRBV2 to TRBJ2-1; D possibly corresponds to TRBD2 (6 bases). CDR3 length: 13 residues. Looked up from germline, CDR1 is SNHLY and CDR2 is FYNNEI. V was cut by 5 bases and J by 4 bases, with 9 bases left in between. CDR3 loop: CASSPGSYNEQFF. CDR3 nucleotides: TGTGCCAGCAGTCCCGGGAGTTACAATGAGCAGTTCTTC.

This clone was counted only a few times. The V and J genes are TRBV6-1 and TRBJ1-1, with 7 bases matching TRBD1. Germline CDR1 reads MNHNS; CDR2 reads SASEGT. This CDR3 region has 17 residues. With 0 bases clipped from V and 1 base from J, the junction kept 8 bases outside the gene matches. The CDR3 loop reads CASSEAIPQGRNTEAFF. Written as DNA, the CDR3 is TGTGCCAGCAGTGAAGCGATCCCACAGGGGAGGAACACTGAAGCTTTCTTT.

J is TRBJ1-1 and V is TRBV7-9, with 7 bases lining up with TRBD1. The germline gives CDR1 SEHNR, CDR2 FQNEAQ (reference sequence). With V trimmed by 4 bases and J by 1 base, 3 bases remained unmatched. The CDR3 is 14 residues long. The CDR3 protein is CASSSDRANTEAFF. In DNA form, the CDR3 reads TGTGCCAGCAGCTCAGACAGGGCGAACACTGAAGCTTTCTTT.

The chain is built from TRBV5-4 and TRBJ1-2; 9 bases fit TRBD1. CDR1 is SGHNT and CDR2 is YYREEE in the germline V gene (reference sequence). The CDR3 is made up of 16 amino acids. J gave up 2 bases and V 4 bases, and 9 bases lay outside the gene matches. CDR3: CASSPTGGTVNYGYTF. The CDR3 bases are TGTGCCAGCAGCCCGACAGGGGGGACAGTAAACTATGGCTACACCTTC. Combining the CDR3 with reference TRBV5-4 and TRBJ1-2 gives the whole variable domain ETGVTQSPTHLIKTRGQQVTLRCSSQSGHNTVSWYQQALGQGPQFIFQYYREEENGRGNFPPRFSGLQFPNYSSELNVNALELDDSALYLCASSPTGGTVNYGYTFGSGTRLTVV.

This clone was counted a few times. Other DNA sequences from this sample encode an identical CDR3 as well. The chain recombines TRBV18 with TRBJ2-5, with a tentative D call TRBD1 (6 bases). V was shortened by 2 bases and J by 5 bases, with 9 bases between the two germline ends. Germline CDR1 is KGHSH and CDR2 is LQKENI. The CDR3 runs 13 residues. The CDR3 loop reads CASSPGQKETQYF. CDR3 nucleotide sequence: TGTGCCAGCTCACCAGGACAGAAGGAGACCCAGTACTTC. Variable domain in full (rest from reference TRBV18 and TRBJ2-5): NAGVMQNPRHLVRRRGQEARLRCSPMKGHSHVYWYRQLPEEGLKFMVYLQKENIIDESGMPKERFSAEFPKEGPSILRIQQVVRGDSAAYFCASSPGQKETQYFGPGTRLLVL.

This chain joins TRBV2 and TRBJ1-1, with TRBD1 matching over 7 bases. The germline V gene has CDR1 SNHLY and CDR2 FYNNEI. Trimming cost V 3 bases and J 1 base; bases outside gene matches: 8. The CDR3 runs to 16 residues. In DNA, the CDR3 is TGTGCCAGCAGTGACAACCCCGGACAGGCGAACACTGAAGCTTTCTTT. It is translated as CASSDNPGQANTEAFF.

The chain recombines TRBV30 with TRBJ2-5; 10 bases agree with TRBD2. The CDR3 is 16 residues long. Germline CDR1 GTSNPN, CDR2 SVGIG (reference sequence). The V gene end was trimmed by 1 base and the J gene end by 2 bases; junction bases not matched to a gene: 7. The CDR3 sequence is CAWSDTLAGGQETQYF. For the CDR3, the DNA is TGTGCCTGGAGTGACACCTTAGCGGGGGGACAAGAGACCCAGTACTTC.

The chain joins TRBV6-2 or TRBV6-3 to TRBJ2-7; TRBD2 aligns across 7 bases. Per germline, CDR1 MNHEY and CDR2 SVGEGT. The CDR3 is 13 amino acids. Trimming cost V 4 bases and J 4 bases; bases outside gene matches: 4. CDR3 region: CASSWASGYEQYF. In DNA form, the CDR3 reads TGTGCCAGCAGTTGGGCTAGCGGATACGAGCAGTACTTC.

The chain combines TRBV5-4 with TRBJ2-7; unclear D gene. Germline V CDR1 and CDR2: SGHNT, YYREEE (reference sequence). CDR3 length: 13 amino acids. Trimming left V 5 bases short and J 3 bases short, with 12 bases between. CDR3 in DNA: TGTGCCAGCAGTCTTTCGAACAGCTACGAGCAGTACTTC. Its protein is CASSLSNSYEQYF.

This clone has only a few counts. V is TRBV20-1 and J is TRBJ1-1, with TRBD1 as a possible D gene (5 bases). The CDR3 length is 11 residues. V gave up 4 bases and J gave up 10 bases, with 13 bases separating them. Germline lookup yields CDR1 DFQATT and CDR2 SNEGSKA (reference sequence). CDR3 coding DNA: TGCAGTGCTACCAGGGTTTCTGGAGCTTTCTTT. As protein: CSATRVSGAFF.

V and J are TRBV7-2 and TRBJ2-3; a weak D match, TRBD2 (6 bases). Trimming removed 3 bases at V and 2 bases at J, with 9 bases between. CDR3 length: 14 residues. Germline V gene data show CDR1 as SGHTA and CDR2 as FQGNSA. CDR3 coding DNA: TGTGCCAGCAGCTTTACGGGGGACACAGATACGCAGTATTTT. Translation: CASSFTGDTDTQYF.

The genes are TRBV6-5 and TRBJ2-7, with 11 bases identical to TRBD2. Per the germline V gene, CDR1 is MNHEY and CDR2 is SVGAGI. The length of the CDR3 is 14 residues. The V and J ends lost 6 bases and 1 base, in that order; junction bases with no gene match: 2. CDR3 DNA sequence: TGTGCCAGCAGGCTAGCGGGAGGTTCCTACGAGCAGTACTTC. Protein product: CASRLAGGSYEQYF.

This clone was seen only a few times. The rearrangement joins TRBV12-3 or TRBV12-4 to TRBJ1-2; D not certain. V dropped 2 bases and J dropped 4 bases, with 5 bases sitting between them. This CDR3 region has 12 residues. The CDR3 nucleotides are TGTGCCAGCAGTTTAACGGGCTATGGCTACACCTTC. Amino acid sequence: CASSLTGYGYTF.

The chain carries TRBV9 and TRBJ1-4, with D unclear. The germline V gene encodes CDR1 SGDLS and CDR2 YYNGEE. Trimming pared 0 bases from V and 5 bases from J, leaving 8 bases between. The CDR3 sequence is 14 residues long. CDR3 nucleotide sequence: TGTGCCAGCAGCGTAGGGGGAGAGAATGAAAAACTGTTTTTT. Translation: CASSVGGENEKLFF.

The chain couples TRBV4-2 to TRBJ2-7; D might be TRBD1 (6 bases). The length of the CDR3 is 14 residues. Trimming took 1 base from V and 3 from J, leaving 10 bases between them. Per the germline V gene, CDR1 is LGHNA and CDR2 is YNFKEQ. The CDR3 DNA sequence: TGTGCCAGCAGCCAAGTGGGGGCAGGCTACGAGCAGTACTTC. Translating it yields CASSQVGAGYEQYF.

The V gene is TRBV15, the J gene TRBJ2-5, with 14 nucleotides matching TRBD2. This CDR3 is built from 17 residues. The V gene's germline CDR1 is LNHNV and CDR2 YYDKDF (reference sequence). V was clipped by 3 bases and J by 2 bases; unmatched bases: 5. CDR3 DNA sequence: TGTGCCACCAGCAGGGGGACTAGCGGGAGTCGGCAAGAGACCCAGTACTTC. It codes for CATSRGTSGSRQETQYF.